This T cell receptor beta chain was captured in a study of multiple sclerosis patients with progressive multifocal leukoencephalopathy. Germline V CDR1 and CDR2: GTSNPN, SVGIG (reference sequence). The CDR3 consists of 12 residues. Trimming removed 3 bases at V and 4 bases at J, with 9 bases between. Using immunoSEQ multiplex PCR, the repertoire was profiled, and TCRdb retains in-frame clones only, with some absent. The sample gives approximately 27,000 clones, about 85% of which show up once; roughly 12% is in the top ten. Time point defined: time of PML onset. This receptor was identified in a woman aged 25 to 39 with progressive multifocal leukoencephalopathy. Here the sequenced sample was PBMCs, taken from a patient treated with natalizumab. The rearrangement links TRBV30 to TRBJ1-1; D remains ambiguous. The DNA of the CDR3 is TGTGCCTGGAGGACCGGCCCCACTGAAGCTTTCTTT. The encoded protein is CAWRTGPTEAFF. Combining the CDR3 with reference TRBV30 and TRBJ1-1 gives the whole variable domain SQTIHQWPATLVQPVGSPLSLECTVEGTSNPNLYWYRQAAGRGLQLLFYSVGIGQISSEVPQNLSASRPQDRQFILSSKKLLLSDSGFYLCAWRTGPTEAFFGQGTRLTVV.